This TCR beta chain was identified in a study of regulatory T cells in long-lasting Graves disease. This CDR3 has 15 amino acids. Germline loops: CDR1 SQVTM, CDR2 ANQGSEA. Trimming left V 0 bases short and J 5 bases short, with 14 bases between. This clonotype has at least ten counts. Time point described: newly diagnosed GD, antithyroid drugs for less than 3 months. PBMC RNA served as the TCR library source. Construction of TCR beta libraries relied on iRepertoire HTBI primers and on Arm-PCR targeting CDR3 regions. TCRdb independently ran MiXCR on the multiplex PCR reads; one entry per CDR3 protein. The table records more than 450,000 distinct CDR3 sequences, 12% of them present only once. This sample also belongs to another study, concerning T cells in Graves' hyperthyroidism and ophthalmopathy.

The J gene is TRBJ2-1, the V gene TRBV29-1; D is ambiguous. This sequence originates from a woman aged 30 to 39 with Graves disease. The material was peripheral blood mononuclear cells (PBMCs), obtained at new diagnosis, from a patient treated with antithyroid drugs. CDR3 sequence: CSVEDRVLEDNEQFF. CDR3 sequence (DNA): TGCAGCGTTGAAGACCGGGTCCTAGAGGACAATGAGCAGTTCTTC.